The present TCR beta chain was sequenced within a study of T cell repertoires in cytomegalovirus infection. About the study: It can be stated that public TCR beta signatures indicated CMV infection as well as a matching HLA type. Broader study findings: Cumulative public TCR beta family frequency identified CMV carriers with the relevant HLA. In two of eight donors, the top clonotype was HLA-C-restricted CMV-specific.

One entry per CDR3 protein results from TCRdb running MiXCR on the reads. The data hold around 530,000 distinct CDR3 sequences, with approximately 16% observed a single time. CDR3 length: 13 residues. Trimming took 1 base from V and 6 from J, leaving 9 bases between them. The germline gives CDR1 SGHAT, CDR2 FQNNGV. This clonotype appeared many times. Its antigen remains unknown. The chain has TRBV11-2 and TRBJ1-1, with D perhaps matching TRBD1 (5 bases). The receptor was isolated from a human donor in good health (CMV status not recorded). Some clones in this sample may be carry-over from other donors' samples. Sequencing was carried out using CD8+ T cells from PBMCs. CDR3 region: CASSLGGVAEAFF. CDR3 in DNA: TGTGCCAGCAGCTTAGGGGGGGTGGCTGAAGCTTTCTTT.